Listed below are T cell receptor beta chains from one sample, sequenced in a study of blood T cells in healthy people across ages. TCRdb re-called the 5' RACE reads through MiXCR, storing one row per CDR3 protein. The table records approximately 690,000 distinct CDR3 sequences, 35% to 50% of them present only once. The sample consisted of blood. The receptors here all came from a man older than 75 in good health. Both conserved end residues are part of each CDR3. The D gene is left open where the match is weak. Clone size, where shown, is once, few, many, or a class for clones that have expanded.

v_call,j_call,clone_size,cdr3_length,d_call,cdr3_aa,cdr3_nt
TRBV3-1,TRBJ1-4,few,15,-,CASSPFRVSNEKLFF,TGTGCCAGCAGCCCCTTCAGGGTCTCTAATGAAAAACTGTTTTTT
TRBV20-1,TRBJ1-1,-,15,-,CSASRDTLVNTEDFF,TGCAGTGCTAGCCGGGACACTCTCGTGAACACTGAAGATTTCTTT
TRBV7-3,TRBJ2-5,few,15,-,CASSLTRGPQETQYF,TGTGCCAGCAGCTTAACGCGGGGCCCCCAAGAGACCCAGTACTTC
TRBV7-9,TRBJ2-1,few,13,-,CASSLGWGAEQFF,TGTGCCAGCAGCTTAGGATGGGGGGCTGAGCAGTTCTTC
TRBV6-2/TRBV6-3,TRBJ2-1,-,14,-,CASNPDSTYNEQFF,TGTGCCAGCAACCCGGACTCAACCTACAATGAGCAGTTCTTC
TRBV4-3,TRBJ2-7,-,14,TRBD2,CASSPPGRSYEQYF,TGCGCCAGCAGCCCGCCCGGGAGGTCCTACGAGCAGTACTTC
TRBV28,TRBJ2-4,few,16,-,CASSLSDGLAKNIQYF,TGTGCCAGCAGTTTATCGGACGGACTAGCCAAAAACATTCAGTACTTC
TRBV5-1,TRBJ2-1,few,14,TRBD1,CASSQGQGLNEQFF,TGCGCCAGCAGCCAGGGACAGGGGCTCAATGAGCAGTTCTTC
TRBV4-3,TRBJ1-1,-,16,-,CASSQDPRGPNTEAFF,TGCGCCAGCAGCCAAGATCCTAGGGGCCCGAACACTGAAGCTTTCTTT
TRBV29-1,TRBJ2-3,-,13,TRBD2,CSASRGGLDTQYF,TGCAGCGCTTCTCGCGGGGGGTTGGATACGCAGTATTTT
TRBV6-5,TRBJ2-5,few,15,-,CASSYSKFNQETQYF,TGTGCCAGCAGTTACTCAAAGTTCAACCAAGAGACCCAGTACTTC
TRBV7-2,TRBJ1-2,many,13,TRBD1,CASSQNRGQGYTF,TGTGCCAGCAGTCAGAACAGGGGGCAAGGCTACACCTTC
TRBV15,TRBJ2-2,once,16,TRBD2,CATSNSGGAFTGELFF,TGTGCCACCAGCAATAGCGGGGGGGCGTTCACCGGGGAGCTGTTTTTT
TRBV29-1,TRBJ2-3,many,14,-,CSTDLRGSTDTQYF,TGCAGCACTGATCTCAGGGGAAGCACAGATACGCAGTATTTT
TRBV12-3/TRBV12-4,TRBJ2-7,-,15,TRBD2,CASSFETSGSDEQYF,TGTGCCAGCAGTTTTGAGACTAGCGGGAGTGATGAGCAGTACTTC
TRBV11-2,TRBJ2-4,-,13,-,CASSLDYWDIQYF,TGTGCCAGCAGCTTAGATTATTGGGACATTCAGTACTTC
TRBV7-3,TRBJ2-5,many,13,-,CASSFDSGQTQYF,TGTGCCAGCAGCTTCGACTCCGGGCAGACCCAGTACTTC
TRBV9,TRBJ2-1,-,18,TRBD2,CASSVMPPAGGPGNEQFF,TGTGCCAGCAGCGTAATGCCCCCGGCGGGGGGGCCTGGGAATGAGCAGTTCTTC
TRBV12-3/TRBV12-4,TRBJ2-7,many,14,TRBD1,CASSPGQGTYEQYF,TGTGCCAGCAGTCCTGGACAGGGGACCTACGAGCAGTACTTC
TRBV20-1,TRBJ1-6,many,14,TRBD1,CSGTRGIDNSPLHF,TGCAGTGGGACCAGGGGGATCGATAATTCACCCCTCCACTTT
TRBV3-1,TRBJ2-3,many,16,-,CASSRRLQEQTDTQYF,TGTGCCAGCAGCCGACGCCTCCAAGAGCAAACAGATACGCAGTATTTT
TRBV27,TRBJ2-2,-,15,TRBD1,CASSVDRAGTGELFF,TGTGCCAGCAGTGTGGACAGGGCTGGTACCGGGGAGCTGTTTTTT
TRBV7-2,TRBJ2-7,-,19,TRBD2,CASRPTGTSGRGLTYEQYF,TGTGCCAGCAGGCCGACCGGGACTAGCGGGAGGGGCCTCACCTACGAGCAGTACTTC
TRBV5-1,TRBJ2-1,-,12,-,CASSYDYNEQFF,TGCGCCAGCAGCTACGACTACAATGAGCAGTTCTTC
TRBV6-2/TRBV6-3,TRBJ2-2,-,17,TRBD2,CASSFRLAGANFGELFF,TGTGCCAGCAGTTTCCGACTAGCGGGAGCGAATTTCGGGGAGCTGTTTTTT
TRBV4-1,TRBJ2-3,-,16,-,CASSSTDMGFTDTQYF,TGCGCCAGCAGCTCCACCGATATGGGGTTCACAGATACGCAGTATTTT
TRBV5-1,TRBJ2-5,-,15,TRBD2,CASSVGGLEGETQYF,TGCGCCAGCAGCGTGGGGGGACTAGAGGGTGAGACCCAGTACTTC
TRBV7-3,TRBJ2-3,-,12,-,CASSARLGTQYF,TGTGCCAGCAGCGCAAGACTGGGTACGCAGTATTTT
TRBV12-3/TRBV12-4,TRBJ2-3,-,16,-,CASRHSGGRRADTQYF,TGTGCCAGCAGGCACTCAGGGGGGCGCAGGGCAGATACGCAGTATTTT
TRBV7-2,TRBJ2-1,few,14,-,CASSSLSRYNEQFF,TGTGCCAGCAGCTCCCTGAGTAGGTACAATGAGCAGTTCTTC
TRBV2,TRBJ2-1,many,13,TRBD1,CASSRDRGYEQFF,TGTGCCAGCAGCAGGGACAGGGGATATGAGCAGTTCTTC
TRBV4-1,TRBJ1-5,-,16,-,CASSQGLGQSNQPQHF,TGCGCCAGCAGCCAAGGTCTTGGGCAAAGCAATCAGCCCCAGCATTTT
TRBV11-2,TRBJ2-1,-,16,-,CASSLTRAAGNNEQFF,TGTGCCAGCAGCTTAACCCGAGCCGCGGGGAACAATGAGCAGTTCTTC
TRBV4-2,TRBJ2-1,-,15,-,CASSQGRVYYNEQFF,TGTGCCAGCAGCCAAGGCAGGGTATACTACAATGAGCAGTTCTTC
TRBV20-1,TRBJ2-7,-,16,TRBD2,CSASSIGTSNPNEQYF,TGCAGTGCTAGCTCCATTGGGACTAGTAATCCCAATGAGCAGTACTTC
TRBV7-9,TRBJ2-5,-,15,TRBD2,CASSPSGGLQETRYF,TGTGCCAGCAGCCCCAGCGGGGGACTCCAAGAGACCCGGTACTTC
TRBV28,TRBJ2-5,few,14,-,CASSLNNPPETQYF,TGTGCCAGCAGTTTGAACAACCCCCCAGAGACCCAGTACTTC
TRBV6-2/TRBV6-3,TRBJ2-7,many,11,-,CATGSSYEQYF,TGTGCCACCGGGTCGTCCTACGAGCAGTACTTC
TRBV29-1,TRBJ2-5,-,15,TRBD1,CSVERQQGVGETQYF,TGCAGCGTTGAAAGACAACAGGGGGTTGGCGAGACCCAGTACTTC
TRBV5-1,TRBJ2-3,-,17,-,CASSPDGTPRRTDTQYF,TGCGCCAGCAGCCCAGACGGGACTCCAAGGCGGACAGATACGCAGTATTTT
TRBV12-5,TRBJ2-3,-,18,TRBD1,CASGFPPGQGGKTDTQYF,TGTGCTAGTGGTTTCCCTCCCGGACAGGGGGGTAAGACAGATACGCAGTATTTT
TRBV12-3/TRBV12-4,TRBJ1-1,few,12,-,CASSRGSAEAFF,TGTGCCAGCAGTCGGGGTAGCGCTGAAGCTTTCTTT
TRBV11-3,TRBJ2-5,-,15,TRBD2,CASSSGTSDLETQYF,TGTGCCAGCAGCTCCGGGACTAGCGACCTTGAGACCCAGTACTTC
TRBV2,TRBJ2-7,few,13,-,CASRLTMGIEQYF,TGTGCCAGCAGGCTGACAATGGGGATCGAGCAGTACTTC
TRBV12-3/TRBV12-4,TRBJ2-3,few,16,-,CASSPEQGDFTDTQYF,TGTGCCAGCAGTCCCGAACAGGGAGATTTTACAGATACGCAGTATTTT
TRBV29-1,TRBJ2-1,once,16,-,CSVECFRQGTSSEQFF,TGCAGCGTTGAGTGTTTTCGACAAGGTACCTCAAGTGAGCAGTTCTTC
TRBV3-1,TRBJ2-7,-,16,TRBD2,CASSHAGASGPYEQYF,TGTGCCAGCAGCCACGCCGGGGCTAGCGGACCGTACGAGCAGTACTTC
TRBV18,TRBJ2-1,-,14,-,CASSPELDHNEQFF,TGTGCCAGCTCACCGGAACTAGACCACAATGAGCAGTTCTTC
TRBV7-2,TRBJ2-7,few,13,-,CASSVGQSYEQYF,TGTGCCAGCAGCGTAGGGCAGAGCTACGAGCAGTACTTC
TRBV6-1,TRBJ1-2,-,14,-,CASTITGDPYGYTF,TGTGCCAGTACCATAACGGGGGACCCGTATGGCTACACCTTC
TRBV20-1,TRBJ1-5,few,14,TRBD1,CSAIGQGGNQPQHF,TGCAGTGCGATCGGACAGGGGGGAAATCAGCCCCAGCATTTT
TRBV29-1,TRBJ2-1,-,13,TRBD2,CSVGSSGSNEQFF,TGCAGCGTTGGGTCTAGCGGGAGCAATGAGCAGTTCTTC
TRBV20-1,TRBJ2-7,-,14,-,CSAASDYYGNEQYF,TGCAGTGCCGCCAGCGACTACTATGGAAATGAGCAGTACTTC